This TCR beta chain was sequenced for a study of Ad26.COV2.S vaccination and SARS-CoV-2 variants. Treatment indicated: about 20 received Ad26.COV2.S at low or high dose, single or two shots; 5 received placebo; per-sample allocation not given. Day 63 after the first injection of vaccine or placebo was the sampling time. Data came from immunoSEQ multiplex PCR; TCRdb stores just in-frame clones and leaves some out. Of approximately 410,000 clones in the sample, around 92% were seen once. Germline CDR1 is SGHRS and CDR2 is YFSETQ. V lost 1 base to trimming and J lost 9 bases, with 8 bases between them. CDR3 length: 12 residues.

The sample here was peripheral blood, taken in a trial of Ad26.COV2.S vaccine versus placebo. This receptor was identified in a person between 18 and 65 years old who received the Ad26.COV2.S COVID-19 vaccine or a placebo. The chain links TRBV5-1 to TRBJ2-1, with D unclear. The CDR3 DNA follows: TGCGCCAGCAGCTTGAGGAGTCCTGAGCAGTTCTTC. This encodes CASSLRSPEQFF.